A single TCR beta chain is shown here with its context. What it recognizes is unknown. These data originate in a study of human T cells and chemical hapten exposure. Study-wide context: Diphenylcyclopropenone was administered weekly to the scalp of patients throughout the approximately 24-week study. Whole-study results and caveats: Sensitization with DPC brought no change to TCRs above 1 in 1000 in frequency.

CDR1 is ENHRY and CDR2 is SYGVKD in the germline V gene. V was trimmed by 2 bases and J by 6 bases, leaving 17 bases between them. The CDR3 spans 15 residues. In the authors' workflow: With a range of about 23,224 to 750,000, the median per sample was about 87,000 TCRs. Using its own MiXCR run on the RACE reads, TCRdb lists one record per CDR3 protein. The V and J calls, along with clone size, are taken from TCRdb and not from the paper's own processing. This sample carries 190,000 or so distinct CDR3 sequences, around a quarter of them seen once, and the ten largest clones take roughly 2.3%. Time point described: patch test 3, about 24 weeks after DPC sensitization. Treatment meaning: therapeutic diphenylcyclopropenone sensitization with weekly scalp DPC. Extraction of total RNA was performed on unfractionated whole blood.

The sequences come from whole blood, collected in connection with sensitization to the hapten diphenylcyclopropenone (DPC). The chain has TRBV10-3 and TRBJ2-7; D may correspond to TRBD1 or TRBD2 (5 bases each). The clonotype was recovered from a woman aged 35 to 49 with alopecia areata. Some clones in this sample may be carry-over from other donors' samples. CDR3 loop: CAISEQVGTQGEQYF. CDR3 nucleotides: TGTGCCATCAGTGAGCAAGTCGGGACCCAGGGCGAGCAGTACTTC.